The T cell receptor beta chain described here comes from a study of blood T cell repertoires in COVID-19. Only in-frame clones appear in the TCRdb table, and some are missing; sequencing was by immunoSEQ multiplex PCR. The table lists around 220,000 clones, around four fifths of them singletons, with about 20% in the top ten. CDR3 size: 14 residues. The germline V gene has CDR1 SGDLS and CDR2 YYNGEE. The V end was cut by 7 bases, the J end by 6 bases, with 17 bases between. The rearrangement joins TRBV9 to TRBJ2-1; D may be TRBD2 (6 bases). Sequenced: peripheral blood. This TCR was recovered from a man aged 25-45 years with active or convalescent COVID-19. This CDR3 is CASQKTGLLNEQFF. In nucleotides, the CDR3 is TGTGCCAGCCAGAAGACGGGACTCCTCAATGAGCAGTTCTTC.